This T cell receptor (beta chain) comes out of a study of cytomegalovirus exposure and HLA in healthy donors. Overall study findings and caveats: In a later analysis, an Asian-associated ancestry cluster reportedly showed fewer N-insertions than the roughly 730-donor mean. When analyzed later, a missense DCLRE1C variant was found to be linked to TCR beta V- and J-gene trimming.

Germline loops: CDR1 MNHNY, CDR2 SVGAGI (reference sequence). The CDR3 runs to 14 residues. A word on this clone: No antigen is known for it.

In the PCR, 60 Vbeta and 13 Jbeta primers were used. Clones were sequenced by immunoSEQ multiplex PCR, and TCRdb holds only the in-frame ones, with some missing. The sample includes 150,000 to 250,000 clones, more than 75% of them seen just once. The source material was PBMCs. The chain carries TRBV6-6 and TRBJ2-1, with TRBD1 matching over 8 bases. This receptor was taken from a woman in her forties or fifties in good health and CMV-seropositive. In nucleotides, the CDR3 is TGTGCAAGTACTACAGGGGGCTCCTACAATGAGCAGTTCTTC. Amino acid sequence: CASTTGGSYNEQFF.